This TCR beta chain was identified during a study of T cell responses to AZD1222 COVID-19 vaccine. Some clones are missing from TCRdb's copy, which holds only in-frame ones; the method was immunoSEQ multiplex PCR. The sample carries 150,000 to 200,000 clones, 92% recorded once. Germline CDR1 reads MNHEY; CDR2 reads SMNVEV (reference sequence). The junction had 11 bases not matched to a gene; V was cut back by 6 bases and J by 7 bases. This CDR3 is built from 16 residues. Regarding this clone: Its antigen is not known.

Study-wide points: Unmutated variant regions are reportedly the target of nearly half of TCRs that are spike-specific. Donor demographics were predominantly white British with a female majority; clonal diversity may be underestimated. It was only after the peak T cell response that any repertoires were sampled.

This clonotype originated in an adult who received the AZD1222 COVID-19 vaccine. The chain couples TRBV27 to TRBJ1-6; 8 bases fit TRBD1. Sequenced material: peripheral blood, taken 28 days after the second AZD1222 dose. CDR3 nucleotides: TGTGCCAGCAGCCGGCCGACAGGGGAGGTAAATTCACCCCTCCACTTT. It translates to CASSRPTGEVNSPLHF.